This TCR beta chain derives from a study of OX40 agonist ivuxolimab in advanced cancers. Study-level information: While on treatment, patients had intravenous ivuxolimab at 0.01 to 10 mg/kg every 2 weeks. There were three patients with partial responses, one having hepatocellular carcinoma and two cutaneous melanoma. Study observations and caveats: Near-lowest levels of clonal expansion characterized partial responders at 0.1-3.0 mg/kg. Some patients without response likewise showed low normalized clonal expansion.

Assay used: immunoSEQ multiplex PCR; TCRdb lists only in-frame clones, some missing. The table shows tens of thousands of clones, with 84% occurring only once. A word on this clone: Its antigen is unidentified.

Germline V gene data show CDR1 as SGHRS and CDR2 as YFSETQ. This CDR3 has 16 residues. The V and J ends lost 4 bases and 2 bases, in that order; junction bases with no gene match: 8. The origin of this receptor is an adult with an advanced solid tumor such as melanoma, head and neck, liver or kidney cancer. This sample comprised CD4+ or CD8+ T cells sorted from blood, obtained in a trial of the OX40 agonist ivuxolimab. The chain carries TRBV5-1 and TRBJ2-2; 7 nucleotides match TRBD1. CDR3 protein: CASSTLGTVNTGELFF. Here the CDR3 DNA reads TGCGCCAGCAGCACACTAGGGACAGTTAACACCGGGGAGCTGTTTTTT.